These T cell receptor beta chains were read from a single sample in a study of regulatory T cells in long-lasting Graves disease. TCRdb used MiXCR to reprocess the multiplex PCR reads, holding one entry per CDR3 protein. The sample records around 450,000 distinct CDR3 sequences, about 16% being singletons. This same sample was also taken into another study, of T cells in Graves' hyperthyroidism and ophthalmopathy.

Sequences were derived from peripheral blood mononuclear cells (PBMCs), sampled at new diagnosis, from a patient treated with antithyroid drugs. The receptors derive from a man in his forties with Graves disease. The CDR3 runs from the conserved cysteine through the conserved F or W. D genes are given only for firm matches. Clone sizes are given selectively: once, few, many, or a class where the clone is expanded.

many NA TRBJ2-1 TRBV27 CASSFLPGHHYNEQFF TGTGCCAGCAGTTTCTTACCGGGACACCATTACAATGAGCAGTTCTTC
few NA TRBJ2-1 TRBV20-1 CSASPVGSSYNEQFF TGCAGTGCTAGTCCTGTAGGGAGCTCCTACAATGAGCAGTTCTTC
NA TRBD1 TRBJ1-5 TRBV24-1 CATSEGQGVVNQPQHF TGTGCCACCAGTGAAGGACAGGGGGTGGTCAATCAGCCCCAGCATTTT
many TRBD2 TRBJ2-7 TRBV5-1 CASSPGRVSYEQYF TGTGCCAGCAGCCCCGGGAGGGTCTCCTACGAGCAGTACTTC
NA NA TRBJ2-3 TRBV3-1 CASSQGQSTTDTQYF TGTGCCAGCAGCCAAGGACAGTCTACCACAGATACGCAGTATTTT
many TRBD2 TRBJ2-7 TRBV2 CASSSGGAGDYEQYF TGTGCCAGCAGTTCCGGCGGAGCGGGAGATTACGAGCAGTACTTC
many TRBD2 TRBJ2-1 TRBV5-1 CASSLSLAGGRDEQFF TGCGCCAGCAGCCTCAGCCTAGCGGGAGGTCGCGATGAGCAGTTCTTC
NA TRBD2 TRBJ2-3 TRBV28 CASSHPMGLAVNTQYF TGTGCCAGCAGCCACCCTATGGGACTAGCGGTTAATACGCAGTATTTT
many TRBD2 TRBJ2-7 TRBV20-1 CSASFPLAGTYEQYF TGCAGTGCTAGTTTTCCCCTAGCGGGCACCTACGAGCAGTACTTC
many TRBD1 TRBJ2-5 TRBV7-2 CASSWTGGETQYF TGTGCCAGCAGCTGGACAGGGGGCGAGACCCAGTACTTC
many NA TRBJ2-3 TRBV10-3 CAIRQGKRTDTQYF TGTGCCATCAGACAGGGTAAACGCACAGATACGCAGTATTTT
few NA TRBJ2-7 TRBV28 CASNVPGHHNYEQYF TGTGCCAGCAATGTACCGGGACACCATAACTACGAGCAGTACTTC
NA NA TRBJ1-5 TRBV27 CASSLSGILSNQPQHF TGTGCCAGCAGTTTAAGCGGGATACTTAGCAATCAGCCCCAGCATTTT
many NA TRBJ2-5 TRBV2 CASRKQGNGETQYF TGTGCCAGCAGAAAACAGGGAAATGGGGAGACCCAGTACTTC
few NA TRBJ2-2 TRBV7-7 CASSHNANTGELFF TGTGCTAGCAGTCACAACGCGAACACCGGGGAGCTGTTTTTT
many TRBD2 TRBJ2-1 TRBV7-9 CASSLLRETSGTDEQFF TGTGCCAGCAGCTTGTTACGTGAGACTAGCGGGACAGATGAGCAGTTCTTC
many NA TRBJ1-6 TRBV30 CAWSGSGLTPLHF TGTGCCTGGAGTGGCTCGGGACTAACACCCCTCCACTTT
many TRBD1 TRBJ1-1 TRBV27 CASSYRTGGPGTEAFF TGTGCCAGCAGTTATAGGACAGGGGGCCCCGGCACTGAAGCTTTCTTT
many TRBD2 TRBJ2-2 TRBV7-3 CASSLIAGETGELFF TGTGCCAGCAGCTTAATCGCGGGGGAGACCGGGGAGCTGTTTTTT
many TRBD2 TRBJ2-7 TRBV7-2 CASSLRPSGRRYSYEQYF TGTGCCAGCAGCTTAAGACCTAGCGGGAGGAGGTATTCCTACGAGCAGTACTTC
many TRBD2 TRBJ2-7 TRBV28 CASRTGTSGIGYEQYF TGTGCCAGCAGAACCGGGACTAGCGGGATAGGGTACGAGCAGTACTTC
NA NA TRBJ2-2 TRBV6-1 CASSELDRELTGELFF TGTGCCAGCAGTGAACTTGACAGAGAACTAACCGGGGAGCTGTTTTTT
NA TRBD2 TRBJ2-7 TRBV6-2/TRBV6-3 CASSSSGSISYEQYF TGTGCCAGCAGTTCTAGCGGGAGCATCTCCTACGAGCAGTACTTC
many TRBD1 TRBJ1-2 TRBV30 CALRGPGAYGYTF TGTGCCTTAAGGGGGCCTGGAGCCTATGGCTACACCTTC
many TRBD2 TRBJ2-2 TRBV6-1 CASSEALPLAANTGELFF TGTGCCAGCAGTGAAGCGCTTCCACTAGCGGCGAACACCGGGGAGCTGTTTTTT
NA TRBD2 TRBJ2-5 TRBV7-7 CASSFGKREGKRETQYF TGTGCTAGCAGCTTCGGGAAGCGGGAGGGGAAGAGAGAGACCCAGTACTTC
NA NA TRBJ2-1 TRBV5-6 CASSLARFNEQFF TGTGCCAGCAGCTTGGCCAGATTCAATGAGCAGTTCTTC
many NA TRBJ1-1 TRBV12-3/TRBV12-4 CASSVGQNTEAFF TGTGCCAGCAGCGTTGGACAGAACACTGAAGCTTTCTTT
many NA TRBJ2-7 TRBV7-8 CASSLKDGEQYF TGTGCCAGCAGCTTAAAAGATGGCGAGCAGTACTTC
many TRBD1 TRBJ2-7 TRBV12-3/TRBV12-4 CASSPRDRGPPEQYF TGTGCCAGCAGTCCTAGGGACAGGGGGCCTCCGGAGCAGTACTTC
few NA TRBJ2-7 TRBV12-3/TRBV12-4 CASSSQRVGQYF TGTGCCAGCAGTTCCCAGAGGGTCGGGCAGTACTTC
few TRBD1 TRBJ2-6 TRBV6-1 CASYHRGLASGANVLTF TGTGCCAGCTACCACAGGGGGCTGGCTTCTGGGGCCAACGTCCTGACTTTC
many NA TRBJ1-1 TRBV20-1 CSASDQPTGEAFF TGCAGTGCTAGCGACCAACCGACAGGCGAAGCTTTCTTT
many NA TRBJ2-7 TRBV12-3/TRBV12-4 CASSPHDWYEQYF TGTGCCAGCAGCCCCCACGATTGGTACGAGCAGTACTTC
few NA TRBJ2-3 TRBV12-3/TRBV12-4 CASSLAPGQLDTQYF TGTGCCAGCAGTTTAGCGCCGGGACAATTGGATACGCAGTATTTT
NA TRBD1 TRBJ1-1 TRBV13 CASSQGGQGVTEAFF TGCGCCAGCAGCCAAGGAGGGCAGGGGGTTACTGAAGCTTTCTTT
NA NA TRBJ2-5 TRBV6-4 CASSDSAGETQYF TGTGCCAGCAGTGACTCGGCTGGAGAGACCCAGTACTTC
NA NA TRBJ2-7 TRBV6-1 CASSEGARYEQYF TGTGCCAGCAGTGAAGGGGCACGATACGAGCAGTACTTC
NA NA TRBJ1-1 TRBV16 CASSRGGALNTEAFF TGTGCCAGCAGCCGGGGCGGGGCTTTGAACACTGAAGCTTTCTTT
few NA TRBJ2-7 TRBV6-1 CASSRGGLDSEQYF TGTGCCAGCAGTAGGGGAGGCCTGGATTCCGAGCAGTACTTC
many NA TRBJ2-1 TRBV28 CASSPGSGYNEQFF TGTGCCAGCAGCCCCGGGAGTGGGTACAATGAGCAGTTCTTC
NA TRBD2 TRBJ2-1 TRBV3-1 CASSQSPGGDNEQFF TGTGCCAGCAGCCAAAGCCCCGGGGGGGACAATGAGCAGTTCTTC
many NA TRBJ2-5 TRBV20-1 CSARNPLWLGGTQYF TGCAGTGCTAGGAATCCCCTTTGGTTGGGGGGGACCCAGTACTTC
many TRBD1 TRBJ1-1 TRBV5-1 CASSGDRGNTEAFF TGCGCCAGCAGCGGCGACAGGGGAAACACTGAAGCTTTCTTT
many TRBD1 TRBJ2-7 TRBV6-2/TRBV6-3 CASSERQGGYEQYF TGTGCCAGCAGTGAAAGACAGGGGGGATACGAGCAGTACTTC